This section outlines one T cell receptor (beta chain) sequence together with its context. Its antigen is not identified. Repertoires were generated with immunoSEQ multiplex PCR, while TCRdb's copy carries only in-frame clones and drops some. The sample lists about 20,000 clones; around 72% were seen once. Antigen-specific CD4+ T cells were expanded (with viral peptide pools) by the ViraFEST assay ahead of sequencing. Once cultured for approximately ten days, the cells underwent separation to obtain CD4+ T cells. The vaccine recipients had no prior SARS-CoV-2 infection, with negative nucleocapsid antibodies. They grew approximately 2.1 million PBMC in each well, adding around 9 IU/ml IL-2 and about 10 ug/ml peptides. It was on days 3 and 7 that half the medium was replaced with IL-2 medium. This sample is part of a study of vaccination effects on CD4 cells after COVID-19. Study outcomes and limitations: Missing from the study were early post-infection timepoints, and its convalescent patients were few.

The CDR3 contains 14 residues. The germline V gene encodes CDR1 SNHLY and CDR2 FYNNEI. V was shortened by 8 bases and J by 0 bases, with 11 bases between the two germline ends. The sequence was collected from a human donor who received a COVID-19 vaccine. The chain joins TRBV2 to TRBJ1-5; D unclear. This specimen was CD4+ T cells from PBMCs cultured with HCoV-NL63 spike peptides, taken before COVID-19 vaccination. CDR3 region: CASGQTYSNQPQHF. CDR3 nucleotides: TGTGCCAGCGGGCAGACTTATAGCAATCAGCCCCAGCATTTT.